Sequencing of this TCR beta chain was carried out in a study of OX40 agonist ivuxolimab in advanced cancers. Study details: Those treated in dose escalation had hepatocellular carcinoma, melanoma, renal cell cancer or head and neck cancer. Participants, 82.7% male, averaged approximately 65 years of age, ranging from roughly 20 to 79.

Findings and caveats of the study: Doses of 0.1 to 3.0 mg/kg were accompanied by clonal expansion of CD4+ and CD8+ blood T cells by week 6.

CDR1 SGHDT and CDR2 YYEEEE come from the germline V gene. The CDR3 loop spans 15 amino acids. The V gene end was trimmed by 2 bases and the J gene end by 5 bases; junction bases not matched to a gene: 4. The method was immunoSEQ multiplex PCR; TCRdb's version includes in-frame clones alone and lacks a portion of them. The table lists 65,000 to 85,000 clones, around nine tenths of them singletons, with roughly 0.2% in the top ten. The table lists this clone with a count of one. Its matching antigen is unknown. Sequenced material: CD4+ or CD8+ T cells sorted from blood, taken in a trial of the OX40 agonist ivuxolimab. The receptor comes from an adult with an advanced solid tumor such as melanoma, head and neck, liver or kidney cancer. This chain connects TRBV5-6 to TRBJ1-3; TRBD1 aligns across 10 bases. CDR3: CASSFRDRGRNTIYF. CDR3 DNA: TGTGCCAGCAGCTTCCGGGACAGGGGTCGAAACACCATATATTTT.